The text below deals with one T cell receptor beta chain. Its antigen remains unidentified. The J segment lost 15 bases and the V segment lost 1 base, leaving 7 bases of the junction unmatched. The CDR3 spans 13 residues. Germline V CDR1 and CDR2: LNHNV, YYDKDF (reference sequence). Assay used: immunoSEQ multiplex PCR; TCRdb lists only in-frame clones, some missing. The repertoire holds tens of thousands of clones, with roughly nine tenths as singletons. This sample was taken from a study of OX40 agonist ivuxolimab in advanced cancers. Sampling of blood occurred at baseline, cycle 4 day 1, and cycle 7 day 1. Study-wide findings and caveats: Partial responders treated at 0.1-3.0 mg/kg exhibited clonal expansion among the lowest measured. At 0.1 to 3.0 mg/kg, CD4+ and CD8+ blood T cells expanded clonally by week 6.

The material sequenced was CD4+ or CD8+ T cells sorted from blood, taken in a trial of the OX40 agonist ivuxolimab. V and J are TRBV15 and TRBJ2-1; 9 bases are shared with TRBD1. This receptor was obtained from an adult with an advanced solid tumor such as melanoma, head and neck, liver or kidney cancer. CDR3 bases: TGTGCCACCAGCAGAGGGGGGGGACAGGGAGCGTTCTTC. Its translation is CATSRGGGQGAFF.